Below, 5 T cell receptor beta chains from the same sample are listed, as sequenced in a study of blood T cell repertoires in COVID-19. Libraries were prepared by immunoSEQ multiplex PCR; TCRdb keeps only in-frame clonotypes and omits some of them. The sample records 110,000 to 150,000 clones, under 85% being singletons. Input material: peripheral blood. The receptors were sampled from a man aged 50 or older with active or convalescent COVID-19.

The genes are TRBV5-1 and TRBJ2-7, with a possible D match to TRBD1 (5 bases). Trimming pared 3 bases from V and 2 bases from J, leaving 15 bases between. Germline CDR1 reads SGHRS; CDR2 reads YFSETQ. This CDR3 spans 15 amino acids. CDR3 nucleotides: TGCGCCAGCAGCTCCGTACTTCCAGGGACCTACGAGCAGTACTTC. It yields the protein CASSSVLPGTYEQYF.

The chain couples TRBV7-2 to TRBJ2-2, with 9 bases fitting TRBD2. CDR1 and CDR2 from the germline V gene are SGHTA and FQGNSA. V lost 5 bases to trimming and J lost 1 base; unmatched junction nucleotides: 11. This CDR3 has 18 amino acids. In DNA form, the CDR3 reads TGTGCCAGCAGCCTACCCCCGGCGGGAGGGGGGAACACCGGGGAGCTGTTTTTT. Translation gives CASSLPPAGGGNTGELFF.

The chain couples TRBV7-9 to TRBJ2-1; TRBD2 matches at 10 bases. Losses at the gene ends were 5 bases for V and 3 bases for J; bases not matched to a gene: 4. CDR1 and CDR2 (germline): SEHNR, FQNEAQ (reference sequence). This CDR3 contains 15 residues. The CDR3, as DNA: TGTGCCAGCAGCGCACTAGCGGGGAGCTACAATGAGCAGTTCTTC. Its protein is CASSALAGSYNEQFF.

The CDR3 loop is CAWSLSMNTEAFF. CDR3 DNA sequence: TGTGCCTGGAGTCTTAGCATGAACACTGAAGCTTTCTTT. This rearrangement joins TRBV30 to TRBJ1-1; D unresolved. Germline values: CDR1 GTSNPN, CDR2 SVGIG (reference sequence). The CDR3 runs 13 residues. V lost 2 bases, J lost 0 bases, and 7 bases lay in between. Full variable domain (missing parts from reference TRBV30 and TRBJ1-1): SQTIHQWPATLVQPVGSPLSLECTVEGTSNPNLYWYRQAAGRGLQLLFYSVGIGQISSEVPQNLSASRPQDRQFILSSKKLLLSDSGFYLCAWSLSMNTEAFFGQGTRLTVV.

The chain employs TRBV4-1 and TRBJ1-2; 8 nucleotides line up with TRBD1. Germline V gives CDR1 MGHRA, CDR2 YSYEKL. Trimming removed 3 bases from V and 8 bases from J; junction bases left unmatched: 5. This CDR3 spans 13 amino acids. CDR3 loop: CASSQDRAGGYTF. The CDR3 nucleotides read TGCGCCAGCAGCCAGGACAGGGCGGGGGGCTACACCTTC.